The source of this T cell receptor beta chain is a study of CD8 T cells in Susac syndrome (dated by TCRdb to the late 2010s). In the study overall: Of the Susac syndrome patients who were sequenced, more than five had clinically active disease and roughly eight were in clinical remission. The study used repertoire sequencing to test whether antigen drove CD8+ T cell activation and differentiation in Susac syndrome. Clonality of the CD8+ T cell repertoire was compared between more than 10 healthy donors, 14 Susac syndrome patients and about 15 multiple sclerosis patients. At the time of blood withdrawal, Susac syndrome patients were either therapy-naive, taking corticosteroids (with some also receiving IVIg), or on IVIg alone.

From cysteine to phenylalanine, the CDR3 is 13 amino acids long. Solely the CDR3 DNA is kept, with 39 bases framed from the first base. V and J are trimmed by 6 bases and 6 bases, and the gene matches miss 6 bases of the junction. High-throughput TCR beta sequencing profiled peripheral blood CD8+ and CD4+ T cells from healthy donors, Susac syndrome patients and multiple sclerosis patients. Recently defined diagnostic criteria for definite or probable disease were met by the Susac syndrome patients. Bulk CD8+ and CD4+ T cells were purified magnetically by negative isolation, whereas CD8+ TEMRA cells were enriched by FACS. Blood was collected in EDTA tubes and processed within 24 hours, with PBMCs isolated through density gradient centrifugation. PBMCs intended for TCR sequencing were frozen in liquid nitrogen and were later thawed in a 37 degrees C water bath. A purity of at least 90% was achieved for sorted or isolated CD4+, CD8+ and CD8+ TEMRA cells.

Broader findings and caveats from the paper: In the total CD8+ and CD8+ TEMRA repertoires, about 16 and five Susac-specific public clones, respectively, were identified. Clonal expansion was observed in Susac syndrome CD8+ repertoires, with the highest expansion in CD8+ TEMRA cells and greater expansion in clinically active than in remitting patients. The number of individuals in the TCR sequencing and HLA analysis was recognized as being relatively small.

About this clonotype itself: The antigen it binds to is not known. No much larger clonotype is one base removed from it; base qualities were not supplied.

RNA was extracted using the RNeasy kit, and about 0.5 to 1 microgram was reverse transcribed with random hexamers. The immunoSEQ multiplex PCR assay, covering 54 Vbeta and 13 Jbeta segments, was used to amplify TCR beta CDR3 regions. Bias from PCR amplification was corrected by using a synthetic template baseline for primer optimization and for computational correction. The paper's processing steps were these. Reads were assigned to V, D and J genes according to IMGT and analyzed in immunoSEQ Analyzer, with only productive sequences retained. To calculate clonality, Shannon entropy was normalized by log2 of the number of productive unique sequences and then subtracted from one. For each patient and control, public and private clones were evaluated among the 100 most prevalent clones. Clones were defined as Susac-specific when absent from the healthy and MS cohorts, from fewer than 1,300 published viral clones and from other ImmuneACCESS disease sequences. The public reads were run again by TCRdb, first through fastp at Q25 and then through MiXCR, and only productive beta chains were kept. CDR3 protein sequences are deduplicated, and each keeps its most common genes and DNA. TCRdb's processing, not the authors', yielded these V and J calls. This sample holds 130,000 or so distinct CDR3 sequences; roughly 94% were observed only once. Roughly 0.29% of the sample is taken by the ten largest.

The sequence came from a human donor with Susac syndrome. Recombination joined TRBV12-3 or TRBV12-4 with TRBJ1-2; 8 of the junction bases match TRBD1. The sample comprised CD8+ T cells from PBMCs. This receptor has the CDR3 CASSWTGFDGYTF. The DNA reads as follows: TGTGCCAGCAGCTGGACAGGGTTCGATGGCTACACCTTC.